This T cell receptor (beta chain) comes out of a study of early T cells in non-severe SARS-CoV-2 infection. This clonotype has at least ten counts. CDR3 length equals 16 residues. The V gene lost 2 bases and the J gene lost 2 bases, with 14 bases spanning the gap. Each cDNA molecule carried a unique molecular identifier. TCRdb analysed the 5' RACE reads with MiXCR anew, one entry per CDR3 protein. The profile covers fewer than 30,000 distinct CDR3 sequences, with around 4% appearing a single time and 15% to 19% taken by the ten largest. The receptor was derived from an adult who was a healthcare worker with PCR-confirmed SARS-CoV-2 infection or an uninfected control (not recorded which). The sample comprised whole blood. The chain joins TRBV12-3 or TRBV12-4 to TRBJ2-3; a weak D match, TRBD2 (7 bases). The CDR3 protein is CASSLWGGPHTDTQYF. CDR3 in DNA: TGTGCCAGCAGTTTATGGGGGGGGCCGCACACAGATACGCAGTATTTT.